What follows describes a single T cell receptor (beta chain). Antigen unknown. The sample belongs to a study of beta chain features in type 1 diabetes. On average, the one heparinised blood draw given by each donor was around 120 mL. All of the sorted populations showed purity greater than 95%. Of the isolated RNA, all was reverse transcribed, and so the sequenced material was expressed TCRB transcripts. The protocol was immunoSEQ multiplex PCR, while the TCRdb copy is restricted to in-frame clones and leaves out a portion. This table holds 70,000 to 95,000 clones, around 32% found once. This CDR3 is built from 16 residues. CDR1 is SEHNR, CDR2 FQNEAQ, per germline (reference sequence). V lost 1 base and J lost 0, with 11 bases in between. Study findings and constraints: Although PCR might favor shorter templates, it would do so equally in patients and controls.

The sample taken for sequencing was stem cell memory CD4+ T cells from blood. The TCR sequence derives from a woman in her late teens or twenties in good health. V and J are TRBV7-9 and TRBJ2-3; the D gene is possibly TRBD1 (5 bases). The CDR3 DNA reads TGTGCCAGCAGCTTAGAGGGGCAACCTAGCACAGATACGCAGTATTTT. This translates into CASSLEGQPSTDTQYF.